This T cell receptor beta chain was sequenced during a study of blood T cell repertoires in COVID-19. The data were produced by immunoSEQ multiplex PCR, yet TCRdb's version contains in-frame clones alone and is incomplete. The data show 87,000 or so clones, roughly 87% seen once. The CDR3 sequence is 14 residues long. Looked up from germline, CDR1 is ENHRY and CDR2 is SYGVKD. V trimming: 2 bases; J trimming: 7 bases; junction bases outside the gene matches: 6. The source of this sequence is a woman aged 50 to 65 with active or convalescent COVID-19. The rearrangement links TRBV10-3 to TRBJ2-7; 9 nucleotides align to TRBD1. The sequenced sample consisted of peripheral blood. CDR3 loop: CAISERTGAGEQYF. The CDR3 DNA is TGTGCCATCAGTGAGCGGACAGGGGCTGGAGAGCAGTACTTC.